Listed below are T cell receptor beta chains from one sample, sequenced in a study of blood T cell repertoires in COVID-19. Some clones are missing from TCRdb's copy, which holds only in-frame ones; the method was immunoSEQ multiplex PCR. The sample has over 200,000 clones, around 80% seen once; the top ten hold around 2.4%. The sample comprised peripheral blood. The receptors were sampled from a man between 35 and 55 years old who had recovered from COVID-19. CDR3s include the opening cysteine and the closing phenylalanine or tryptophan. The order of the fields is J gene, V gene, clone size, D gene, CDR3 protein, CDR3 DNA. The D gene is left open where the match is weak. Clone size, where shown, is once, few, many, or a class for clones that have expanded.

>TRBJ1-1|TRBV19|-|-
CASSPSQLNTEAFF
TGTGCCAGTAGTCCCTCCCAGTTGAACACTGAAGCTTTCTTT
>TRBJ1-6|TRBV5-6|-|-
CASSRGQRAYNSPLHF
TGTGCCAGCAGCCGCGGACAGAGAGCTTATAATTCACCCCTCCACTTT
>TRBJ1-2|TRBV7-2|once|-
CASSLQPALVGYTF
TGTGCCAGCAGCCTCCAGCCGGCGCTAGTTGGCTACACCTTC
>TRBJ2-7|TRBV14|once|-
CASSQVPTEQYF
TGTGCCAGCAGCCAAGTACCAACAGAGCAGTACTTC
>TRBJ2-1|TRBV6-4|-|TRBD2
CASSESPTSGYYNEQFF
TGTGCCAGCAGTGAATCTCCGACTAGCGGGTATTACAATGAGCAGTTCTTC
>TRBJ1-1|TRBV3-1/TRBV3-2|-|-
CASSRLPGEVTEAFF
TGTGCCAGCAGCCGCCTTCCGGGTGAGGTCACTGAAGCTTTCTTT
>TRBJ1-1|TRBV12-3/TRBV12-4|-|TRBD1
CASTTGGYTEAFF
TGTGCCAGCACTACAGGGGGCTACACTGAAGCTTTCTTT
>TRBJ2-1|TRBV4-1|-|-
CASSQVSSSYNEQFF
TGCGCCAGCAGCCAAGTATCCAGCTCCTACAATGAGCAGTTCTTC
>TRBJ1-5|TRBV2|-|-
CASSSGSTQHF
TGTGCCAGCAGCTCGGGAAGCACCCAGCATTTT
>TRBJ2-2|TRBV24-1|-|-
CATSDFDRRGRVELFF
TGTGCCACCAGTGATTTTGATCGGCGGGGACGGGTGGAGCTGTTTTTT
>TRBJ2-1|TRBV5-1|-|TRBD2
CASSLGLAGYNEQFF
TGCGCCAGCAGCTTGGGCCTAGCGGGGTACAATGAGCAGTTCTTC
>TRBJ2-3|TRBV5-8|-|TRBD1
CASSPTSSGTGGADTQYF
TGTGCCAGCAGCCCCACCTCCTCCGGGACAGGGGGCGCAGATACGCAGTATTTT
>TRBJ1-3|TRBV9|-|-
CASSPPGTGNTIYF
TGTGCCAGCAGCCCGCCAGGGACTGGAAACACCATATATTTT
>TRBJ1-2|TRBV5-1|-|TRBD1
CASSSGTAKPYYGYTF
TGCGCCAGCAGCTCCGGGACAGCAAAACCCTACTATGGCTACACCTTC
>TRBJ2-1|TRBV5-8|few|-
CASSLGWAIYNEQFF
TGTGCCAGCAGCTTGGGGTGGGCCATCTACAATGAGCAGTTCTTC
>TRBJ2-1|TRBV7-2|few|-
CASSLVGDNEQFF
TGTGCCAGCAGCTTAGTAGGGGACAATGAGCAGTTCTTC
>TRBJ2-7|TRBV4-3|-|-
CASSQDAGTYEQYF
TGCGCCAGCAGCCAAGATGCAGGGACCTACGAGCAGTACTTC
>TRBJ2-7|TRBV20-1|-|-
CSALSSYEQYF
TGCAGTGCTTTGTCTTCCTACGAGCAGTACTTC
>TRBJ2-7|TRBV6-1|few|TRBD1
CASSVGDRVGAGHEQYF
TGTGCCAGCAGTGTAGGGGACAGGGTCGGTGCGGGACACGAGCAGTACTTC
>TRBJ1-5|TRBV7-8|-|-
CASSLDRSVEPQHF
TGTGCCAGCAGCCTAGACAGGTCCGTGGAGCCCCAGCATTTT
>TRBJ1-5|TRBV2|-|-
CASSESGYSGQPQHF
TGTGCCAGCAGTGAAAGTGGCTACTCAGGGCAGCCCCAGCATTTT
>TRBJ2-5|TRBV19|once|TRBD1
CASSIWGRGQGRETQYF
TGTGCCAGTAGTATATGGGGTAGGGGACAGGGGCGCGAGACCCAGTACTTC
>TRBJ2-7|TRBV27|-|TRBD2
CASSRPRTSLSEQYF
TGTGCCAGCAGTCGCCCACGGACTAGTTTAAGCGAGCAGTACTTC
>TRBJ1-3|TRBV7-2|-|-
CASSWRQLTSGNTIYF
TGTGCCAGCAGCTGGAGACAGCTCACCTCTGGAAACACCATATATTTT
>TRBJ2-1|TRBV5-1|-|-
CASSFGLSYNEQFF
TGCGCCAGCAGCTTTGGCCTCTCCTACAATGAGCAGTTCTTC
>TRBJ1-5|TRBV6-2/TRBV6-3|few|-
CASSPHTRGNQPQHF
TGTGCCAGCAGCCCACACACCCGGGGGAATCAGCCCCAGCATTTT
>TRBJ1-1|TRBV6-5|few|-
CASKVTPNTEAFF
TGTGCCAGCAAAGTCACACCTAACACTGAAGCTTTCTTT
>TRBJ1-1|TRBV4-3|-|-
CASSQDWRATEAFF
TGCGCCAGCAGCCAAGATTGGAGGGCCACTGAAGCTTTCTTT
>TRBJ1-2|TRBV7-9|-|-
CASSYQGFRGYTF
TGTGCCAGCAGTTATCAGGGGTTTCGTGGCTACACCTTC
>TRBJ1-1|TRBV30|-|TRBD1
CAWSDTGTGPTEAFF
TGTGCCTGGAGTGATACCGGGACAGGGCCCACTGAAGCTTTCTTT
>TRBJ2-7|TRBV27|-|TRBD2
CASSTTSGRNYEQYF
TGTGCCAGCAGTACTACTAGCGGGAGAAACTACGAGCAGTACTTC
>TRBJ1-1|TRBV7-2|-|-
CASSLEGRWDTEAFF
TGTGCCAGCAGCTTAGAGGGGCGGTGGGACACTGAAGCTTTCTTT
>TRBJ1-2|TRBV28|-|-
CASSLGRKSNYGYTF
TGTGCCAGCAGTCTTGGGAGAAAGTCTAACTATGGCTACACCTTC
>TRBJ1-3|TRBV7-2|-|TRBD1
CASSSTGVAGNTIYF
TGTGCCAGCAGCTCCACAGGGGTCGCCGGAAACACCATATATTTT
>TRBJ2-7|TRBV18|-|TRBD1
CASSPGYRGEQYF
TGTGCCAGCTCACCAGGCTACAGGGGCGAGCAGTACTTC
>TRBJ2-3|TRBV30|-|TRBD2
CAWSVSAGVTDTQYF
TGTGCCTGGAGTGTATCGGCGGGGGTCACAGATACGCAGTATTTT
>TRBJ2-5|TRBV11-3|-|-
CASSLGGHAAAQYF
TGTGCCAGCAGCTTAGGGGGACACGCCGCAGCCCAGTACTTC
>TRBJ1-4|TRBV18|few|TRBD1
CASSPGQGDEKLFF
TGTGCCAGCTCACCGGGACAGGGGGATGAAAAACTGTTTTTT
>TRBJ2-1|TRBV20-1|-|-
CSAGEGARQFF
TGCAGTGCTGGGGAAGGGGCGCGGCAGTTCTTC
>TRBJ1-1|TRBV6-5|many|-
CASKVDGNAEAFF
TGTGCCAGCAAAGTGGACGGGAACGCTGAAGCTTTCTTT
>TRBJ1-2|TRBV28|-|-
CASSRGGVEGYTF
TGTGCCAGCAGCCGGGGCGGGGTAGAGGGCTACACCTTC
>TRBJ1-4|TRBV6-2/TRBV6-3|-|-
CASSYKKGVNEKLFF
TGTGCCAGCAGTTACAAGAAAGGGGTTAATGAAAAACTGTTTTTT
>TRBJ1-2|TRBV9|-|-
CASSVSGINYGYTF
TGTGCCAGCAGCGTTTCGGGGATTAACTATGGCTACACCTTC
>TRBJ2-7|TRBV7-2|-|TRBD2
CASSPRTGGYEQYF
TGTGCCAGCAGCCCAAGGACGGGAGGCTACGAGCAGTACTTC
>TRBJ2-5|TRBV5-5|-|TRBD2
CASSLAGGMDVTQYF
TGTGCCAGCAGCCTGGCGGGGGGGATGGATGTGACCCAGTACTTC
>TRBJ1-5|TRBV2|-|-
CASSGSGADSNQPQHF
TGTGCCAGCAGTGGTTCAGGGGCGGATAGCAATCAGCCCCAGCATTTT
>TRBJ2-1|TRBV24-1|-|-
CATSDGLAANEQFF
TGTGCCACCAGTGATGGCCTAGCAGCCAATGAGCAGTTCTTC
>TRBJ1-1|TRBV9|-|-
CASSVSTGYTEAFF
TGTGCCAGCAGCGTATCAACAGGGTATACTGAAGCTTTCTTT
>TRBJ1-2|TRBV18|-|-
CASSPGQRENYGYTF
TGTGCCAGCTCACCAGGACAGAGAGAGAACTATGGCTACACCTTC
>TRBJ2-7|TRBV6-5|-|TRBD1
CASRRDSYTYEQYF
TGTGCCAGCAGGAGGGACAGCTATACGTACGAGCAGTACTTC
>TRBJ2-2|TRBV10-1|once|TRBD1
CASSDQGADTGELFF
TGCGCCAGCAGTGATCAGGGGGCAGACACCGGGGAGCTGTTTTTT
>TRBJ2-5|TRBV3-1/TRBV3-2|once|-
CASSPGPTRGETQYF
TGTGCCAGCAGCCCCGGACCCACCCGGGGGGAGACCCAGTACTTC
>TRBJ2-7|TRBV7-9|-|TRBD1
CASTYDRGSEQYF
TGTGCCAGCACCTACGACAGGGGGAGCGAGCAGTACTTC
>TRBJ2-7|TRBV27|-|TRBD1
CASSGAGQGGYEQYF
TGTGCCAGCAGTGGGGCGGGACAGGGAGGCTACGAGCAGTACTTC
>TRBJ2-7|TRBV5-1|-|-
CASSTVPTGTYEQYF
TGCGCCAGCAGCACCGTCCCGACAGGTACCTACGAGCAGTACTTC
>TRBJ1-3|TRBV6-7|-|TRBD1
CASKFPHRGLGTGNTIYF
TGTGCCAGCAAGTTTCCTCATAGGGGGCTGGGAACTGGAAACACCATATATTTT
>TRBJ1-4|TRBV30|-|TRBD1
CAWDSDRGAEKLFF
TGTGCCTGGGACAGTGACAGGGGGGCTGAAAAACTGTTTTTT
>TRBJ2-5|TRBV5-1|-|TRBD1
CASSWTGQGVQETQYF
TGCGCCAGCAGCTGGACGGGACAGGGTGTCCAAGAGACCCAGTACTTC